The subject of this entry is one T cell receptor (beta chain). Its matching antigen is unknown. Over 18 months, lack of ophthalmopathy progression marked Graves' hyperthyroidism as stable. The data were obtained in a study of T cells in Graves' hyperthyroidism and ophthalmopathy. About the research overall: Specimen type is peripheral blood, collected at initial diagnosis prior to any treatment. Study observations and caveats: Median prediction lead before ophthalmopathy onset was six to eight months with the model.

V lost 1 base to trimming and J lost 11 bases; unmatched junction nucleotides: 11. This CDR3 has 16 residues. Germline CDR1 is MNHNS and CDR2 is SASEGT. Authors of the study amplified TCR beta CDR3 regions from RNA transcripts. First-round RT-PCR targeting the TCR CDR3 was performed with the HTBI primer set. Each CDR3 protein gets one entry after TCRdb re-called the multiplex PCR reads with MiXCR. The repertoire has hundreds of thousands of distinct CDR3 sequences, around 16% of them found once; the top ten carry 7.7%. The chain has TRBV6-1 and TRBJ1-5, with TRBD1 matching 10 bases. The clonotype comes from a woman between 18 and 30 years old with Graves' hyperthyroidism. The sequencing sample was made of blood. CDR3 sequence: CASSEGQGASFRAQHF. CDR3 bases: TGTGCCAGCAGTGAAGGACAGGGGGCATCGTTTAGGGCCCAGCATTTT.